A single sample is the source of the 5 T cell receptor beta chains below, sequenced in a study of cytomegalovirus exposure and HLA in healthy donors. The PCR employed 60 Vbeta primers together with 13 Jbeta primers. Sequencing was performed with immunoSEQ multiplex PCR; in TCRdb, only in-frame clones are kept and a portion is missing. This sample yields some 130,000 clones, of which 75% to 85% are seen a single time; roughly 2.5% belongs to the top ten. Source material: PBMCs. These receptors were obtained from a man aged 25 to 45 in good health and CMV-seronegative.

The CDR3 region is CASSVSLLGGEQFF. Here the CDR3 DNA reads TGTGCCAGCAGCGTATCTCTCTTGGGGGGGGAGCAGTTCTTC. The gene calls are TRBV9 and TRBJ2-1; 7 positions match TRBD2. Germline V gene data show CDR1 as SGDLS and CDR2 as YYNGEE. With V trimmed by 1 base and J by 10 bases, 8 bases remained unmatched. There are 14 residues in the CDR3.

The chain combines TRBV9 with TRBJ2-1; 11 bases map to TRBD2. V was clipped by 3 bases and J by 10 bases; unmatched bases: 12. The CDR3 extends over 16 amino acids. CDR1 is SGDLS, CDR2 YYNGEE, per germline. Here the CDR3 DNA reads TGTGCCAGCAGCGGGCGACTAGCGGGGTCCCTAGGGGAGCAGTTCTTC. Protein product: CASSGRLAGSLGEQFF. The variable domain in full, with the rest retrieved from reference TRBV9 and TRBJ2-1, is DSGVTQTPKHLITATGQRVTLRCSPRSGDLSVYWYQQSLDQGLQFLIQYYNGEERAKGNILERFSAQQFPDLHSELNLSSLELGDSALYFCASSGRLAGSLGEQFFGPGTRLTVL.

This clone was detected only a few times. The chain recombines TRBV18 with TRBJ1-4; 9 bases agree with TRBD1. Per germline, CDR1 KGHSH and CDR2 LQKENI. The J segment lost 7 bases and the V segment lost 1 base, leaving 4 bases of the junction unmatched. The CDR3 contains 15 residues. The CDR3 sequence: CASSPQGQGGEKLFF. As DNA, the CDR3 is TGTGCCAGCTCACCACAGGGACAGGGCGGTGAAAAACTGTTTTTT.

This chain connects TRBV18 to TRBJ2-1, with 11 positions matching TRBD2. Germline V gene data show CDR1 as KGHSH and CDR2 as LQKENI. Trimming at V came to 2 bases and at J to 7 bases, leaving 10 bases not matched to a gene. This CDR3 region has 17 residues. This chain's CDR3 is CASSPMLLAGDGNEQFF. CDR3 DNA: TGTGCCAGCTCACCAATGTTACTAGCGGGAGACGGTAATGAGCAGTTCTTC.

The chain links TRBV9 to TRBJ1-3, with D hard to call. CDR1 is SGDLS, CDR2 YYNGEE, per germline. This CDR3 region has 16 residues. V was pared by 0 bases and J by 0 bases, with 10 bases between. The CDR3 protein is CASSVGISGSGNTIYF. The DNA of the CDR3 is TGTGCCAGCAGCGTAGGTATCTCGGGCTCTGGAAACACCATATATTTT.